Here is one TCR beta chain with its context. Antigen unknown. CDR3 length equals 16 residues. The V gene's germline CDR1 is MNHNS and CDR2 SASEGT. The V gene lost 3 bases and the J gene lost 4 bases, with 13 bases spanning the gap. This sample was taken from a study of cytomegalovirus exposure and HLA in healthy donors. Findings and caveats of the study: According to the study, some 160 TCR beta chains were cytomegalovirus-associated. While the bulk of TCR sequences proved rare, some public TCRs turned up in many donors. About 87% or about 30% of the time was how often most TCR beta V segments were productive, according to an earlier analysis.

PCR was performed using 60 Vbeta and 13 Jbeta primers. Sequencing was performed with immunoSEQ multiplex PCR; in TCRdb, only in-frame clones are kept and a portion is missing. The sample yields around 80,000 clones, of which the top ten take up about 0.83%. The clonotype comes from a boy aged 5-17 years in good health and CMV-seronegative. The chain combines TRBV6-1 with TRBJ2-6, with D tentatively TRBD2 (7 bases). The specimen was PBMCs. The CDR3: CASSDKGRGGANVLTF. DNA for the CDR3: TGTGCCAGCAGTGATAAGGGGAGGGGGGGGGCCAACGTCCTGACTTTC.